This T cell receptor (beta chain) was retrieved from a study of cytomegalovirus exposure and HLA in healthy donors. In the study overall: There were 350 to 450 genotyped donors. Of these, roughly 80% fell in the genetic ancestry cluster associated with self-reported Caucasian donors. Study-wide results and limits: Reports state that TCR beta sequences accurately predicted most subjects' HLA-A and HLA-B alleles. Listed as cytomegalovirus-associated were 150 or so TCR beta chains. It was assumed in the presence/absence analyses that sequencing depth was roughly uniform across donors.

Concerning this clone: Its specificity is not known.

In the PCR, 60 Vbeta and 13 Jbeta primers were used. Sequenced by immunoSEQ multiplex PCR; TCRdb stores in-frame clones only, minus some. The table lists approximately 170,000 clones, about three quarters of them singletons. The CDR3 spans 17 residues. V lost 4 bases and J 4 bases, leaving 21 bases between the germline ends. Per the germline V gene, CDR1 is LGHNA and CDR2 is YNFKEQ. The sequenced sample was PBMCs. The receptor comes from a girl aged 5-17 years in good health and CMV-seronegative. The gene calls are TRBV4-2 and TRBJ2-3; D perhaps matches TRBD1 (5 bases). The CDR3 DNA reads as TGTGCCAGCAGCCTTGAGGTTGGGGCCCCAATCCCAGATACGCAGTATTTT. Its translation: CASSLEVGAPIPDTQYF.